This T cell receptor beta chain is drawn from a study of OX40 agonist ivuxolimab in advanced cancers. Across the whole study: At 0.01 to 10 mg/kg, ivuxolimab was administered intravenously to patients every 2 weeks. Findings of the study overall: Partial responders dosed at 0.1-3.0 mg/kg displayed clonal expansion ranking among the lowest. Relative to CD4+ cells, CD8+ T cells on average had more expanded clones.

On this clone: Its antigen is still unknown.

V lost 1 base and J 4 bases, leaving 19 bases between the germline ends. The V gene's germline CDR1 is MGHRA and CDR2 YSYEKL. This CDR3 is 17 amino acids long. Samples of blood were obtained at baseline, on cycle 4 day 1, and on cycle 7 day 1. The method was immunoSEQ multiplex PCR; TCRdb's version includes in-frame clones alone and lacks a portion of them. Among about 76,000 clones, 70% to 90% were seen once, and the ten largest hold 10% to 15%. The V and J genes are TRBV4-1 and TRBJ1-2; D is unclear. The receptor was derived from an adult with an advanced solid tumor such as melanoma, head and neck, liver or kidney cancer. This specimen was CD4+ or CD8+ T cells sorted from blood, taken in a trial of the OX40 agonist ivuxolimab. In nucleotides, the CDR3 is TGCGCCAGCAGCCAAGTCACCCAGGCGTTGGTGGGCTATGGCTACACCTTC. Translation: CASSQVTQALVGYGYTF.